This T cell receptor beta chain was profiled in a study of blood T cell repertoires in COVID-19. Study in general: Spain, Italy and the United States supplied samples that represented acute and convalescent COVID-19. Sources were T cells, B-cell-depleted T cells, or PBMCs; the material itself was cDNA or gDNA.

Study processing details: Estimation of nucleated cell counts was performed using reference gene primer amplification. The assay was immunoSEQ multiplex PCR, and TCRdb's table has in-frame clones only and misses some. The V and J calls and clone size were taken over from that table, and D and trimming were inferred from the DNA. The profile shows roughly 280,000 clones, roughly nine tenths of them singletons. This clonotype was sampled from a man aged 40-55 years with active or convalescent COVID-19. Material for sequencing was peripheral blood.

The CDR3 DNA is TGTGCCTGGAGTGTAGCTCAGGGTGGGGCTTATGGCTACACCTTC. This translates into CAWSVAQGGAYGYTF. This chain joins TRBV30 and TRBJ1-2, with D possibly being TRBD1 (5 bases). Germline values: CDR1 GTSNPN, CDR2 SVGIG (reference sequence). This CDR3 has 15 amino acids. V was clipped by 0 bases and J by 5 bases, with 16 bases between them. The full variable domain, in which reference TRBV30 and TRBJ1-2 provide the parts outside the CDR3, is SQTIHQWPATLVQPVGSPLSLECTVEGTSNPNLYWYRQAAGRGLQLLFYSVGIGQISSEVPQNLSASRPQDRQFILSSKKLLLSDSGFYLCAWSVAQGGAYGYTFGSGTRLTVV.